Described below is a single T cell receptor beta chain sequence and its context. The antigen this receptor binds is unknown. It has no much larger one-base neighbor in the sample; base qualities were not kept. This entry belongs to a study of cytomegalovirus exposure and HLA in healthy donors (dated by TCRdb to about 2017). About the study as a whole: In an earlier analysis of approximately 640 of the donors, 276 Gb of sequence data and 95 million to 130 million unique TCR beta sequences from about 179 million T cells were reported. An early release covering 500 to 750 HLA-typed donors comprised approximately 300 gigabases of sequencing data and around 80 million unique TCR sequences. Of the 300 to 450 genotyped donors, 65% to 90% were placed in the genetic ancestry cluster associated with self-reported Caucasian donors. The aim of the study was to test whether cataloging public T cell receptors could identify signatures of past pathogen exposure. The study used immunosequencing to profile the T cell repertoires of some 600 subjects and linked those repertoires to cytomegalovirus serostatus. In addition to the first cohort of 650 to 750 subjects, a separate validation cohort of over 90 different subjects was used. To predict cytomegalovirus infection status, the study combined high-throughput TCR immunosequencing, statistical association of individual TCRs with disease status, and machine learning. A later analysis re-analyzed previously published TCR beta repertoires from 660 or so donors and added high-resolution HLA genotyping to study TCR occurrence patterns. The later analysis used no new phenotypic data to find candidate immune exposures, relying instead on TCR beta sequences and their occurrence across donors. An earlier analysis of 500 to 750 of the donors applied high-throughput TCR beta sequencing to assess whether each TCR beta V gene segment acted as functional or pseudogenic. Donor age, sex, ethnicity and CMV serostatus were compiled together with the repertoire data. A later genetic analysis took genome-wide SNP genotypes for about 55% of the 666 donors and used that subset as a discovery cohort. All discovery cohort repertoires had been generated on a single sequencing platform. Class I and class II HLA loci were covered by the typing at four-digit resolution. The number of donors typed differed by locus, with 629-630 for A, B, C, DRB1 and DQB1, around 500 for DQA1, some 570 for DPA1, and 472 for DPB1. Several DR-DQ haplotypes were treated as single units for association and clustering because of strong linkage in the cohort. On average, roughly 240,000 unique TCR beta nucleotide sequences were sequenced per donor among some 420 genotyped donors of the cohort, with roughly 18% of those sequences being non-productive. What the work shows at the level of the full study, not this receptor alone: Assigning TCR associations to individual alleles was difficult when HLA alleles, especially DR and DQ, strongly co-occurred. According to a later analysis, parvovirus B19, influenza, CMV and Epstein-Barr virus appeared linked to several top co-occurrence clusters. In both the original and validation cohorts, the classifier was reported to diagnose cytomegalovirus status with high specificity and sensitivity. A further reported finding was that TCR beta sequences accurately predicted the HLA-A and HLA-B alleles for most subjects in the first cohort. In vitro tests confirmed that three of the cytomegalovirus-associated TCR beta chains recognize cytomegalovirus antigens. A later genetic analysis associated a missense DCLRE1C variant with V-gene and J-gene trimming of TCR beta chains, and an independent cohort replicated the association. A group of highly shared sequence variants was considered likely to be a technical artifact of the sequencing pipeline. In a later analysis, some 17,000 TCR beta sequences were associated with specific HLA alleles at a false discovery rate of 0.05. A later genetic analysis reported fewer N-insertions in productive TCRs among donors in an Asian-associated ancestry cluster than the roughly 620-donor mean. Most TCR sequences were seen in very few donors, while some public TCRs were found in many individuals. The earlier analysis of some 540 of the donors excluded roughly 16 rarely observed V segments, including chromosome 9 orphons, because counts were too low. Linkage disequilibrium might explain the correlated functional status among segregating V segments, but an unknown experimental factor could not be excluded. The presence/absence analyses assumed that sequencing depth was roughly uniform across donors, and that assumption may not be true. In a later analysis, HLA-associated TCR beta chains showed more clonal expansion and lower generation probabilities than non-associated chains that were equally common. Immune exposure information for the cohort was limited to CMV serostatus. Some IMGT-functional V segments, including TRBV6-2 and TRBV6-3, could not be distinguished by the 87-base-pair reads and were therefore excluded. Broadly in line with IMGT annotations, most TCR beta V segments showed up in productive rearrangements about 90% or about 30% of the time in an earlier analysis of approximately 640 of the donors. HLA typing was unavailable for some donors at each locus, so association tests used only the typed subset. In a later analysis, TCR association rates were found to vary across HLA loci, with the most associated TCRs seen for DRB1 alleles and the fewest for HLA-C alleles. The study listed approximately 150 TCR beta chains as associated with cytomegalovirus. It was suggested by the authors that the approach could potentially be generalized to other disease states and immunological phenotypes. In a later analysis, most CMV-associated TCR beta chains were found to appear HLA-restricted, with HLA associations seemingly driven largely by CMV exposure. This cohort had only TCR beta chains sequenced, and the lack of alpha or paired-chain data limited which features could be detected.

Taken from cysteine to phenylalanine, the CDR3 has 11 residues. The kept DNA is CDR3 alone, 33 bases in frame from the first base. CDR1 and CDR2 are read off the germline V gene as SNHLY and FYNNEI. V drops 9 bases and J drops 6 bases, leaving 10 bases in between. The receptor library was made with the immunoSEQ multiplex PCR assay. For the multiplex PCR, a mixture combining 60 forward primers for TCR Vbeta segments and 13 reverse primers for TCR Jbeta segments was used. The CDR3 region of rearranged TCR beta genes was amplified from genomic DNA by a multiplex PCR assay. The amplified TCR beta libraries were sequenced on the Illumina HiSeq System as 87-base-pair reads. Turning to the authors' computational methods: Across the 670 or so repertoires, a later analysis counted tens of millions of unique TCR beta chains, roughly 11 million of which were shared by at least two donors. To remove PCR and sequencing errors, raw reads were error-corrected and collapsed into unique sequences using a nearest-neighbor algorithm that merged closely related sequences. V, D and J gene segments were assigned by aligning CDR3 sequences to IMGT reference sequences. For a sequence to be retained, a match of at least six nucleotides to both a V gene segment and a J gene segment was required. Rearrangements were called productive when the CDR3 lacked stop codons and stayed in frame with V and J; all others were non-productive. Following IMGT convention, CDR3 was defined as the stretch from the second conserved V-encoded cysteine up to the conserved J-encoded phenylalanine. The earlier analysis of roughly 590 of the donors excluded sequences that lacked an unambiguous match to a single V gene segment. An earlier analysis of a few hundred of the donors called V segments functional above 56.7% productive rearrangements and segregating when the between-donor standard deviation exceeded 5%. A statistical classification framework was developed to diagnose cytomegalovirus status using the catalog of TCR beta chain sequences. V and J gene assignment, in a later analysis, came from comparing TCR nucleotide sequences with IMGT/GENE-DB human TR gene sequences. The TCRdist pipeline was used in a later analysis to assign CDR3 sequences and most-parsimonious VDJ recombination scenarios. In a later analysis, every TCR beta chain was defined by the combination of its CDR3 amino acid sequence and its V-gene family, and reads without a unique V-gene family were dropped. In a later analysis, 450 to 600 highly shared, low-generation-probability nucleotide sequences were removed to address suspected cross-contamination and a sequencing artifact. In a later analysis, a clonal expansion index for each public chain was calculated from normalized within-repertoire ranks of inferred template counts. In a later analysis, generation probabilities were computed with a VDJ recombination model fitted to out-of-frame rearrangements, and the resulting probabilities were checked against IGoR. In a later analysis, TCR-TCR, TCR-HLA and TCR-CMV co-occurrence was scored with hypergeometric tests, and a repertoire-size bias correction was applied to TCR pairs. False discovery rates were estimated in a later analysis by permuting HLA or CMV assignments 20 times. In a later analysis, co-occurring TCRs were grouped using DBSCAN, with TCRdist sequence similarity added in when clustering inside HLA-allele-positive subsets. Co-occurrence clustering excluded repertoires with fewer than 30,000 or more than 120,000 public chains, plus five with anomalous nucleotide sharing. TCRdb retrieved this table from immuneACCESS and kept in-frame rearrangements only. Not all clones are present; in checked studies, unresolved V genes account for under half, and no reason is known for the remainder. V and J calls and clone size follow that table, whereas D and trimming were derived from the DNA. The sample profile shows 35,000 to 55,000 clones; about 78% of them were found once. Of the sample, less than 3.5% falls within the top ten clones.

The cohort comprised hundreds of healthy bone marrow donors. At the time of sampling, every cohort member was nominally healthy, though immune exposures that went unrecorded were likely present. The donor was CMV seronegative and belonged to the group of 320 or so seronegative cohort members. Each donor provided a peripheral blood sample, and peripheral blood mononuclear cells were used for TCR beta sequencing. Genomic DNA was extracted from the blood cell samples with the Qiagen DNeasy Blood Extraction Kit. The sequence was obtained from a woman in her 30s in good health and CMV-seronegative. The V and J segments used are TRBV2 and TRBJ2-3; the D gene is not confidently resolved. The sample taken for sequencing was PBMCs. The nucleotide sequence reads TGTGCCAGATCACCTCAGGATACGCAGTATTTT. Translated, this gives CARSPQDTQYF. The reference TRBV2 and TRBJ2-3 proteins fill in what lies around the CDR3, so the full variable domain reads EPEVTQTPSHQVTQMGQEVILRCVPISNHLYFYWYRQILGQKVEFLVSFYNNEISEKSEIFDDQFSVERPDGSNFTLKIRSTKLEDSAMYFCARSPQDTQYFGPGTRLTVL.